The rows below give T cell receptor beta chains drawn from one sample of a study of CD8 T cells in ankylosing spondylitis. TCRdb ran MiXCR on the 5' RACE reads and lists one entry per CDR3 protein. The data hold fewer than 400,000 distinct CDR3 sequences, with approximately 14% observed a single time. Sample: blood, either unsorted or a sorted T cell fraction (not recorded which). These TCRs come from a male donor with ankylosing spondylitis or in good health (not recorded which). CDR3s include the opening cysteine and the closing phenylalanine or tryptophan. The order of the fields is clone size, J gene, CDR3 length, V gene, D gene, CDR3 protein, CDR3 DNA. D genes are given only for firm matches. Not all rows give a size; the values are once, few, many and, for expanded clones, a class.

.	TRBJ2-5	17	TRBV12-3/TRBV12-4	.	CASSSGGRPTRQETQYF	TGTGCCAGCAGCTCAGGTGGGAGGCCCACTCGACAAGAGACCCAGTACTTC
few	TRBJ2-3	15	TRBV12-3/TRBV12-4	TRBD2	CASSGMAGGRGTQYF	TGTGCCAGCAGTGGAATGGCGGGGGGGCGGGGTACGCAGTATTTT
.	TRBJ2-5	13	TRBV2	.	CASTLTDEETQYF	TGTGCCAGCACGTTAACAGACGAAGAGACCCAGTACTTC
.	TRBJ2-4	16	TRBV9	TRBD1	CASSEQGVGAKNIQYF	TGTGCCAGCAGCGAGCAGGGGGTGGGAGCCAAAAACATTCAGTACTTC
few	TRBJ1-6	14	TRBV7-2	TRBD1	CASKTGGLDSPLHF	TGTGCCAGCAAAACAGGGGGCCTGGATTCACCCCTCCACTTT
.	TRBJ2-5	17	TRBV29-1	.	CCVGTAQAPIRMETQYF	TGCTGCGTTGGGACCGCTCAGGCACCTATTAGAATGGAGACCCAGTACTTC
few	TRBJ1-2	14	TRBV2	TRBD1	CASSVGQGASGYTF	TGTGCCAGCAGTGTAGGACAGGGGGCGAGCGGCTACACCTTC
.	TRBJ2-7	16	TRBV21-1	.	CASSKGGGQVEYEQYF	TGTGCCAGCAGCAAAGGGGGCGGACAGGTAGAGTACGAGCAGTACTTC
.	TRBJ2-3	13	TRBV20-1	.	CSADPFAQDTQYF	TGCAGTGCCGACCCTTTCGCTCAAGATACGCAGTATTTT
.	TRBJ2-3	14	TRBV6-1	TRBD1	CASSRQGASGTQYF	TGTGCCAGCAGTAGACAGGGGGCCTCCGGTACGCAGTATTTT
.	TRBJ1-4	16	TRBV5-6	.	CASSFEPGVGEEKLFF	TGTGCCAGCAGCTTCGAGCCGGGAGTCGGAGAGGAAAAACTGTTTTTT
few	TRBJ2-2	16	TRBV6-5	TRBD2	CASSYKSGVNTGELFF	TGTGCCAGCAGTTACAAGAGCGGGGTCAACACCGGGGAGCTGTTTTTT
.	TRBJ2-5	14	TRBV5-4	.	CASSLGPLGETQYF	TGTGCCAGCAGCTTAGGTCCCCTCGGAGAGACCCAGTACTTC
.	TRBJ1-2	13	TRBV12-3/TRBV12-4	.	CASSFRQGYGYTF	TGTGCCAGCAGTTTCAGGCAGGGGTATGGCTACACCTTC
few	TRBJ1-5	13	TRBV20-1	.	CSAGSRDNQPQHF	TGCAGTGCTGGGAGCAGGGACAATCAGCCCCAGCATTTT
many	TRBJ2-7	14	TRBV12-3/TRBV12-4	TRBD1	CASSGTGAVYEQYF	TGTGCCAGCAGCGGGACAGGGGCAGTATACGAGCAGTACTTC
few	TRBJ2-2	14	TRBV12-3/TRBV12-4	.	CASSSRAGTGELFF	TGTGCCAGCAGCTCTAGAGCGGGCACCGGGGAGCTGTTTTTT
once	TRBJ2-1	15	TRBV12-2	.	CASRPDPTPYNEQFF	TGTGCAAGTCGCCCCGACCCTACCCCCTACAATGAGCAGTTCTTC
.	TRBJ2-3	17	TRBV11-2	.	CASNHLGEQGSTDTQYF	TGTGCCAGCAACCATTTGGGGGAACAGGGCAGCACAGATACGCAGTATTTT
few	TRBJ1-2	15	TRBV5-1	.	CASSWGFQGNYGYTF	TGCGCCAGCAGTTGGGGGTTCCAGGGGAACTATGGCTACACCTTC
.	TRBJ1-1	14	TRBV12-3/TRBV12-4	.	CASSPIRVTPEAFF	TGTGCCAGCAGTCCTATCAGGGTAACACCTGAAGCTTTCTTT
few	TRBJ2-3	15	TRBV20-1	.	CSAKLLGLWGDTQYF	TGCAGTGCTAAGCTTTTGGGACTGTGGGGAGATACGCAGTATTTT
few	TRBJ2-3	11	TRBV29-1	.	CSVGSGDTQYF	TGCAGCGTCGGCTCAGGGGATACGCAGTATTTT
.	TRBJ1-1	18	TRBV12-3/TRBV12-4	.	CASSLGMGAAQVGAEAFF	TGTGCCAGCAGTTTAGGAATGGGGGCAGCACAAGTCGGGGCTGAAGCTTTCTTT
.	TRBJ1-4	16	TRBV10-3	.	CAISVDGSTTNEKLFF	TGTGCCATCAGTGTGGATGGAAGCACAACTAATGAAAAACTGTTTTTT
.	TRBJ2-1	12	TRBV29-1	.	CSVGTYYNEQFF	TGCAGCGTTGGGACTTATTACAATGAGCAGTTCTTC
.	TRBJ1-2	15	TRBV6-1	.	CASSEARSRGYGYTF	TGTGCCAGCAGTGAAGCAAGGTCCCGAGGCTATGGCTACACCTTC
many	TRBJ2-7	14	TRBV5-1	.	CASSLEGESYEQYF	TGCGCCAGCAGCTTGGAGGGAGAGTCCTACGAGCAGTACTTC
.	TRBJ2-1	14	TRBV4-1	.	CASSHRDHGNEQFF	TGCGCCAGCAGCCACCGGGACCACGGGAATGAGCAGTTCTTC
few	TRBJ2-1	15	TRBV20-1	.	CSARDPGGHYNEQFF	TGCAGTGCTAGAGATCCGGGGGGCCACTACAATGAGCAGTTCTTC
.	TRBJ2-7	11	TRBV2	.	CASTKTAPSLF	TGTGCCAGCACAAAGACAGCTCCCAGTCTCTTC
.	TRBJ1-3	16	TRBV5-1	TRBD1	CASSQRTGTGGNTIYF	TGCGCCAGCAGCCAGAGGACAGGGACTGGAGGAAACACCATATATTTT
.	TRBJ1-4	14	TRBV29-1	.	CSVEGGPGNEKLFF	TGCAGCGTTGAGGGAGGACCAGGGAATGAAAAACTGTTTTTT
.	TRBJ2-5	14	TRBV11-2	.	CASSLSRVGETQYF	TGTGCCAGCAGCTTAAGTAGAGTAGGGGAGACCCAGTACTTC
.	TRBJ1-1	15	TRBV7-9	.	CASSFSGTGNTEAFF	TGTGCCAGCAGCTTCTCAGGGACGGGGAACACTGAAGCTTTCTTT
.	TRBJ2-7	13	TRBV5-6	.	CASSKDTNYEQYF	TGTGCCAGCAGCAAGGACACTAACTACGAGCAGTACTTC
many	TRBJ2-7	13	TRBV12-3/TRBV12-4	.	CASRLTEAYEQYF	TGTGCCAGCAGACTGACGGAAGCCTACGAGCAGTACTTC
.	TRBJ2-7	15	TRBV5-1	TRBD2	CASSLEKASGSAQYF	TGCGCCAGCAGCTTGGAGAAGGCTAGCGGGTCCGCGCAGTACTTC
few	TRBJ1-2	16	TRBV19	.	CASSFLLGTRSRGYTF	TGTGCCAGTAGTTTCTTGCTCGGGACACGGAGTCGTGGCTACACCTTC
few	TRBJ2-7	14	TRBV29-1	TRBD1	CSVMTGQFTYEQYF	TGCAGCGTCATGACAGGGCAATTCACCTACGAGCAGTACTTC
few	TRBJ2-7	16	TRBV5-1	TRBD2	CASSLGGSGGTYEQYF	TGCGCCAGCAGCTTGGGAGGTAGCGGGGGTACCTACGAGCAGTACTTC
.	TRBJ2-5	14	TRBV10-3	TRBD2	CAIGGTSGKETQYF	TGTGCCATCGGAGGGACTAGCGGGAAGGAGACCCAGTACTTC
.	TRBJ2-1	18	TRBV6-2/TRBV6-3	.	CASGFESAVGSLYNEQFF	TGTGCCAGCGGGTTCGAATCGGCCGTTGGGTCCCTTTACAATGAGCAGTTCTTC
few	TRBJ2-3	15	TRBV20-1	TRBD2	CSASPTSGVTDTQYF	TGCAGTGCTAGCCCGACTAGCGGGGTTACAGATACGCAGTATTTT
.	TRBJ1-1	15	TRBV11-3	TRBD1	CASSAPGGANTEAFF	TGTGCCAGCAGCGCCCCAGGGGGAGCGAACACTGAAGCTTTCTTT
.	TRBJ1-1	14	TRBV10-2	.	CASSFEGSYTEAFF	TGCGCCAGCAGCTTTGAAGGTTCGTACACTGAAGCTTTCTTT
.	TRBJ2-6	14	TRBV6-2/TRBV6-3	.	CASASNSGANVLTF	TGTGCCAGCGCCTCGAACTCTGGGGCCAACGTCCTGACTTTC
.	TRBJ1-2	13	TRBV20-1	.	CSASARRSYGYTF	TGCAGTGCTAGTGCTCGGAGGAGCTATGGCTACACCTTC
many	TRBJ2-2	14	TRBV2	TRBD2	CASSALSREYKLFF	TGTGCCAGCAGTGCCCTCTCGCGGGAGTATAAGCTGTTTTTT
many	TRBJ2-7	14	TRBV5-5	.	CASRNRDTTYEQYF	TGTGCCAGCAGGAACCGGGACACCACCTACGAGCAGTACTTC
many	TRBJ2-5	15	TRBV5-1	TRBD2	CASSSGLAGQETQYF	TGCGCCAGCAGCTCCGGACTAGCGGGACAAGAGACCCAGTACTTC
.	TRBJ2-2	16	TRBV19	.	CASSIRTDTNTGELFF	TGTGCCAGTAGTATTCGGACGGACACGAACACCGGGGAGCTGTTTTTT
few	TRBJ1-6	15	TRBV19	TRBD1	CASSRQGGANSPLHF	TGTGCCAGTAGTAGACAGGGAGGGGCTAATTCACCCCTCCACTTT
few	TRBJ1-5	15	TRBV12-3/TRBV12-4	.	CASSSRSGIYQPQHF	TGTGCCAGCAGTTCTCGTTCAGGGATCTATCAGCCCCAGCATTTT
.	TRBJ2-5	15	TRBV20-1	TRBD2	CSARDLGGVQETQYF	TGCAGTGCTAGAGATCTGGGAGGGGTGCAAGAGACCCAGTACTTC
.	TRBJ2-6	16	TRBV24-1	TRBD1	CATRGTGSSGANVLTF	TGTGCCACCAGAGGGACAGGGAGCTCTGGGGCCAACGTCCTGACTTTC